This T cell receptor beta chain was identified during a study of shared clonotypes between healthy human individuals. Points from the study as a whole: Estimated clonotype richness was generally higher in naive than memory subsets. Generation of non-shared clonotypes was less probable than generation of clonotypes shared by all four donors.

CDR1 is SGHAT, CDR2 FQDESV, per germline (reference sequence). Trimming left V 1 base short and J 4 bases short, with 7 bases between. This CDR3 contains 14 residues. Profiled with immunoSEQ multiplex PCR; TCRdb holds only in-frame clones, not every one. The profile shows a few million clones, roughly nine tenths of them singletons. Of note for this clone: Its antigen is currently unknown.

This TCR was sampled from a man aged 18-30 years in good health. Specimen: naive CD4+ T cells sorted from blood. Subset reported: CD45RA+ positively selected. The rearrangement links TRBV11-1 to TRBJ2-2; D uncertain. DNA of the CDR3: TGTGCCAGCAGCTTAGACATCATCACCGGGGAGCTGTTTTTT. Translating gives CASSLDIITGELFF.